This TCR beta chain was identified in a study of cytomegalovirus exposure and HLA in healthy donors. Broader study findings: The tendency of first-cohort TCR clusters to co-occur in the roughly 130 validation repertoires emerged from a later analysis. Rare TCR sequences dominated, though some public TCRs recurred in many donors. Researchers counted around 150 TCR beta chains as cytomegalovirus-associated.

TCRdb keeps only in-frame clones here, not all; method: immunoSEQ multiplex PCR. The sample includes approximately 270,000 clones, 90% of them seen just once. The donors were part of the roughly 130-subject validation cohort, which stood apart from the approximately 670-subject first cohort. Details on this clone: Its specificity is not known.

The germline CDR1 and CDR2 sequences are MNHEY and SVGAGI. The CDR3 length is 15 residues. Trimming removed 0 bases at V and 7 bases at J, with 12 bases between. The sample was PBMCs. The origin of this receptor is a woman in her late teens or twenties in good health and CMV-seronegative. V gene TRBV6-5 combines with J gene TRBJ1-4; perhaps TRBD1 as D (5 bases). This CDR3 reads CASSYSQGTGEKLFF. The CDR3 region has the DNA TGTGCCAGCAGTTACTCGCAGGGTACGGGTGAAAAACTGTTTTTT.